These 18 T cell receptor beta chains were all obtained from the same sample, sequenced in a study of CD8+ T cells in alopecia areata. Investigators isolated RNA and reverse transcribed it into cDNA to act as the sequencing template. Method: immunoSEQ multiplex PCR; TCRdb's copy keeps in-frame clones and lacks some. The table shows approximately 150,000 clones, with approximately 65% occurring only once. Sequencing was carried out using CD8+ T cells sorted from blood. These receptors originate from a human donor in good health.

The chain carries TRBV28 and TRBJ1-5; maybe TRBD1 (6 bases). Germline V gene data show CDR1 as MDHEN and CDR2 as SYDVKM. The germline V and J ends were trimmed by 4 bases and 5 bases, with 18 bases remaining between them. The CDR3 runs to 16 residues. The CDR3 here is CASSSLRGALDQPQHF. For the CDR3, the DNA is TGTGCCAGCAGTTCCCTTCGGGGGGCCCTTGATCAGCCCCAGCATTTT.

DNA for the CDR3: TGTGCCAGCATCCGGGACAGGGATTCGGCAGATACGCAGTATTTT. The encoded protein is CASIRDRDSADTQYF. The V gene is TRBV7-9, the J gene TRBJ2-3, with 9 bases that match TRBD1. Germline lookup yields CDR1 SEHNR and CDR2 FQNEAQ (reference sequence). J gave up 4 bases and V 7 bases, and 9 bases lay outside the gene matches. The CDR3 consists of 15 residues.

The chain employs TRBV12-5 and TRBJ2-3; 11 nucleotides match TRBD1. From germline, CDR1 is LGHNT and CDR2 FRNRAP. V lost 4 bases, J lost 4 bases, and 16 bases stayed unmatched. The CDR3 loop spans 19 amino acids. The DNA of the CDR3 is TGTGCTAGTGGTTGGTCCCTAGGACAGGGGGCCTCCGAGGCAGATACGCAGTATTTT. Translation gives CASGWSLGQGASEADTQYF.

The V and J genes are TRBV23-1 and TRBJ1-1; D not resolved. TRBV23-1 is an open reading frame, and its role is uncertain. The V end was cut by 0 bases, the J end by 10 bases, with 6 bases between. This CDR3 has 11 residues. CDR3 sequence (DNA): TGCGCCAGCAGTCAATCCAGCCGAGCTTTCTTT. It yields the protein CASSQSSRAFF.

This sequence joins TRBV19 and TRBJ2-1; 7 nucleotides line up with TRBD2. With 5 bases clipped from V and 8 bases from J, the junction kept 15 bases outside the gene matches. Germline-derived CDR1 and CDR2 are LNHDA and SQIVND (reference sequence). CDR3 length: 16 amino acids. The CDR3 here is CASSALPAGARDEQFF. Written as DNA, the CDR3 is TGTGCCAGTAGTGCCCTTCCGGCGGGAGCCCGCGATGAGCAGTTCTTC.

The CDR3 sequence is CASSLDLGISEQFF. CDR3 sequence (DNA): TGTGCCAGCAGCTTAGATCTAGGGATCTCTGAGCAGTTCTTC. The chain combines TRBV11-2 with TRBJ2-1; D is unresolved. V lost 0 bases to trimming and J lost 9 bases, with 12 bases between them. The CDR3 is made up of 14 amino acids. Looked up from germline, CDR1 is SGHAT and CDR2 is FQNNGV.

The chain is built from TRBV27 and TRBJ2-7; the match to TRBD2 covers 9 bases. Germline CDR1 reads MNHEY; CDR2 reads SMNVEV (reference sequence). The CDR3 is 17 amino acids. After removal of 5 bases from V and 4 bases from J, the junction contained 15 bases not matched to a gene. The CDR3 DNA sequence: TGTGCCAGCAGTCCCTTAACAGCGGGAGGCCTGGCATACGAGCAGTACTTC. This translates into CASSPLTAGGLAYEQYF.

The DNA of the CDR3 is TGCAGCGTTGAAAAGGCTAGCGGGGTCCCCTACAATGAGCAGTTCTTC. Translation gives CSVEKASGVPYNEQFF. The chain employs TRBV29-1 and TRBJ2-1; TRBD2 agrees at 9 bases. After removal of 2 bases from V and 2 bases from J, the junction contained 7 bases not matched to a gene. CDR3 length: 16 residues. Germline CDR1 and CDR2: SQVTM and ANQGSEA.

V is TRBV10-3 and J is TRBJ2-5; D possibly corresponds to TRBD1 (6 bases). Germline CDR1 is ENHRY and CDR2 is SYGVKD. The germline V and J ends were trimmed by 8 bases and 5 bases, with 15 bases remaining between them. This CDR3 region has 13 residues. The CDR3 nucleotides are TGTGCCATCGGGCACAGGGACACGGAGACCCAGTACTTC. Amino acids: CAIGHRDTETQYF.

V gene TRBV11-2 combines with J gene TRBJ2-1, with 7 bases aligning to TRBD2. Germline values: CDR1 SGHAT, CDR2 FQNNGV. Trimming at V came to 5 bases and at J to 10 bases, leaving 20 bases not matched to a gene. The CDR3 is made up of 17 amino acids. This CDR3 is CASSPTRTLAAGEEQFF. CDR3 DNA sequence: TGTGCCAGCAGCCCCACCCGGACTCTAGCGGCGGGTGAGGAGCAGTTCTTC.

This clone has just a few counts. Here the CDR3 reads CASSYPSSETKNIQYF. In nucleotides, the CDR3 is TGTGCCAGCAGTTACCCGAGTTCGGAAACCAAAAACATTCAGTACTTC. The genes are TRBV6-6 and TRBJ2-4; D not certain. Germline CDR1 MNHNY, CDR2 SVGAGI (reference sequence). With 2 bases removed from V and 2 bases from J, the gap between germline ends came to 13 bases. The CDR3 consists of 16 residues.

This clone was detected a few times. This chain connects TRBV28 to TRBJ2-7, with 7 bases fitting TRBD1. Losses at the gene ends were 3 bases for V and 1 base for J; bases not matched to a gene: 6. Germline CDR1 MDHEN, CDR2 SYDVKM. This CDR3 comprises 15 residues. The DNA for the CDR3 is TGTGCCAGCAGTTTCCTCGGACAGGCGTCCTACGAGCAGTACTTC. Its protein is CASSFLGQASYEQYF.

This chain links TRBV29-1 with TRBJ1-2; no clear D gene. The germline V gene has CDR1 SQVTM and CDR2 ANQGSEA. This CDR3 contains 13 residues. Trimming left V 3 bases short and J 5 bases short, with 13 bases between. The CDR3 sequence is CSVDSLSRYGYTF. Here the CDR3 DNA reads TGCAGCGTTGATTCCCTTAGTCGGTATGGCTACACCTTC.

This rearrangement joins TRBV6-6 to TRBJ2-7, with D unresolved. The CDR3 spans 12 residues. V was cut by 7 bases and J by 2 bases, with 9 bases left in between. Germline V lookup: CDR1 MNHNY, CDR2 SVGAGI (reference sequence). This CDR3 is CASKAHTYEQYF. CDR3 nucleotides: TGTGCCAGCAAGGCGCACACCTACGAGCAGTACTTC.

The rearrangement uses TRBV12-5 and TRBJ2-1, with 8 nucleotides matching TRBD1. The CDR3 loop spans 14 amino acids. Germline V gene lookup returns CDR1 LGHNT and CDR2 FRNRAP. J gave up 8 bases and V 7 bases, and 10 bases lay outside the gene matches. Here the CDR3 DNA reads TGTGCTAGTGCCCCAGACAGGGGATTCGATGAGCAGTTCTTC. Translated, it gives CASAPDRGFDEQFF.

This sequence joins TRBV29-1 and TRBJ1-1; 8 bases fit TRBD1. CDR1 SQVTM and CDR2 ANQGSEA come from the germline V gene. The CDR3 sequence is 14 residues long. V lost 3 bases to trimming and J lost 7 bases; unmatched junction nucleotides: 10. CDR3 nucleotide sequence: TGCAGCGTTGAGGTCCAGGGGGCTTCGGTTGAAGCTTTCTTT. Translating gives CSVEVQGASVEAFF.

The genes are TRBV29-1 and TRBJ2-7; 11 nucleotides agree with TRBD1. The CDR3 sequence is 14 residues long. Looked up from germline, CDR1 is SQVTM and CDR2 is ANQGSEA. J gave up 0 bases and V 7 bases, and 5 bases lay outside the gene matches. The CDR3 is CSARGTGGSYEQYF. The CDR3 nucleotides are TGCAGCGCCCGGGGGACAGGGGGCTCCTACGAGCAGTACTTC.

This chain uses TRBV30 with TRBJ2-1; 16 bases are a match to TRBD2. The CDR3 is made up of 16 amino acids. The germline gives CDR1 GTSNPN, CDR2 SVGIG (reference sequence). The trim removed 1 base at V and 8 bases at J, leaving 5 bases unmatched. CDR3 sequence (DNA): TGTGCCTGGAGTGCGGGGACTAGCGGGAGGGTCCATGAGCAGTTCTTC. Protein sequence: CAWSAGTSGRVHEQFF.